These 5 T cell receptor beta chains were all obtained from the same sample, sequenced in a study of blood T cell repertoires in COVID-19. The table came from immunoSEQ multiplex PCR; TCRdb's copy has only in-frame clones and leaves some out. The sample records 65,000 to 80,000 clones, 86% being singletons. Sequencing was carried out using peripheral blood. These receptors all come from a young man with acute or convalescent COVID-19.

The chain is built from TRBV30 and TRBJ1-4, with D possibly matching TRBD1 (5 bases). CDR1 and CDR2 from the germline V gene are GTSNPN and SVGIG (reference sequence). This CDR3 has 15 residues. V was pared by 3 bases and J by 8 bases, with 19 bases between. The CDR3 DNA reads TGTGCCTGGAGCGCCGGGGGATCAAGTGGGGAAAAACTGTTTTTT. Its translation: CAWSAGGSSGEKLFF. Full variable domain (remainder filled in from reference TRBV30 and TRBJ1-4): SQTIHQWPATLVQPVGSPLSLECTVEGTSNPNLYWYRQAAGRGLQLLFYSVGIGQISSEVPQNLSASRPQDRQFILSSKKLLLSDSGFYLCAWSAGGSSGEKLFFGSGTQLSVL.

V is TRBV5-4 and J is TRBJ2-2; possibly TRBD2 for D (5 bases). CDR1 SGHNT and CDR2 YYREEE come from the germline V gene (reference sequence). The CDR3 extends over 15 amino acids. Trimming pared 2 bases from V and 2 bases from J, leaving 10 bases between. Written as DNA, the CDR3 is TGTGCCAGCAGCTTCGGAGGTGGTAACACCGGGGAGCTGTTTTTT. It translates to CASSFGGGNTGELFF.

This chain uses TRBV19 with TRBJ1-5, with TRBD1 identical over 7 bases. V shed 7 bases, J shed 0 bases, and the junction held 9 bases outside the gene matches. The germline CDR1 and CDR2 sequences are LNHDA and SQIVND (reference sequence). The CDR3 totals 16 residues. This chain's CDR3 is CASMSLRDSSNQPQHF. In nucleotides, the CDR3 is TGTGCCAGTATGTCGTTACGGGACAGTAGCAATCAGCCCCAGCATTTT.

V and J are TRBV4-1 and TRBJ2-5, with 13 bases lining up with TRBD2. CDR1 MGHRA and CDR2 YSYEKL come from the germline V gene. The J segment lost 5 bases and the V segment lost 1 base, leaving 10 bases of the junction unmatched. The CDR3 sequence is 18 residues long. The CDR3 loop reads CASSQVKTSGGVWETQYF. CDR3 nucleotides: TGCGCCAGCAGCCAAGTAAAAACTAGCGGGGGGGTTTGGGAGACCCAGTACTTC.

The J gene is TRBJ1-4, the V gene TRBV7-9, with D perhaps TRBD1 (6 bases). This CDR3 comprises 16 residues. Trimming stripped 3 bases from V and 4 bases from J, with 15 bases between. Germline V gene lookup returns CDR1 SEHNR and CDR2 FQNEAQ (reference sequence). The CDR3 bases are TGTGCCAGCAGCTTGATAAGGACAGCCGGTAATGAAAAACTGTTTTTT. Translating gives CASSLIRTAGNEKLFF.